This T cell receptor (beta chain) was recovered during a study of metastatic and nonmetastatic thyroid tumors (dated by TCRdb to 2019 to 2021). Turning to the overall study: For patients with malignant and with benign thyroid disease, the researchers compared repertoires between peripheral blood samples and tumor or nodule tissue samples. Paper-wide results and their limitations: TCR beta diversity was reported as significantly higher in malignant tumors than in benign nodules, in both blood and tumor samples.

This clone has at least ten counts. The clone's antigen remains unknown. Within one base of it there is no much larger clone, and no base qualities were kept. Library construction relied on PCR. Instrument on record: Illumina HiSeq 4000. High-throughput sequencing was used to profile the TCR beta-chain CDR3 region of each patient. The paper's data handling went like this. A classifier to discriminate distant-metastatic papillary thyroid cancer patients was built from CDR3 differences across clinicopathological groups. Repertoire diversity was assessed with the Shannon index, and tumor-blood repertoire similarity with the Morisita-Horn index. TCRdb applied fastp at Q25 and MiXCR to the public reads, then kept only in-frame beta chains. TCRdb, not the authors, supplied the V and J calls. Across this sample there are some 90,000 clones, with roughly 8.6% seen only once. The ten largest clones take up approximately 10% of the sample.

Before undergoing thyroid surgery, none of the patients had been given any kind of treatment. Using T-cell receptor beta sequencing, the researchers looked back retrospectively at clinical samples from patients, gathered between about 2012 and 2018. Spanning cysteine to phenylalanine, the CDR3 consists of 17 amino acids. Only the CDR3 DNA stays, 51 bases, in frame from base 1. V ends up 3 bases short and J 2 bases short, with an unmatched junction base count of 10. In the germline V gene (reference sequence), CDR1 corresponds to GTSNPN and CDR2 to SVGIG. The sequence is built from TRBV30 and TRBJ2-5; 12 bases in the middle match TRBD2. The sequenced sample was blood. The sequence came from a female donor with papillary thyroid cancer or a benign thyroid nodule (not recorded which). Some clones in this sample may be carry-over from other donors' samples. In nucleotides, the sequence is TGTGCCTGGAGCCTCCCACTAGCGGGGGGCCCACAAGAGACCCAGTACTTC. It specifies CAWSLPLAGGPQETQYF.